The 7 T cell receptor beta chains presented below share a single source sample, sequenced in a study of identical twins (dated by TCRdb to about 2016). Library generation was performed with 5' RACE. Sequencing relied on an Illumina HiSeq 2000. The public reads were quality trimmed at Q25 with fastp and then assembled into clones with MiXCR by TCRdb, keeping productive beta chains. Each record represents a unique CDR3 protein, reported with the most common genes and DNA among its rows. For this sample the table gives approximately 590,000 distinct CDR3 sequences, of which 9.6% were detected only once. The ten most abundant clones make up under 3.5% of the sample. These data were also reused for a study on yellow fever vaccine responses in identical twins.

The sample taken for sequencing was PBMCs. Receptor source: a woman in her late teens or twenties in good health.

This chain joins TRBV11-2 and TRBJ2-1, with D possibly being TRBD2 (5 bases). Trimming left V 0 bases short and J 5 bases short, with 17 bases between. The CDR3 is 17 residues long. Germline loops: CDR1 SGHAT, CDR2 FQNNGV. Written as DNA, the CDR3 is TGTGCCAGCAGCTTAGATCCGGCGGACTCACTACACAATGAGCAGTTCTTC. Protein sequence: CASSLDPADSLHNEQFF. Using reference TRBV11-2 and TRBJ2-1 for the parts outside the CDR3, the full variable domain is EAGVAQSPRYKIIEKRQSVAFWCNPISGHATLYWYQQILGQGPKLLIQFQNNGVVDDSQLPKDRFSAERLKGVDSTLKIQPAKLEDSAVYLCASSLDPADSLHNEQFFGPGTRLTVL.

The chain joins TRBV7-9 to TRBJ1-5; D gene uncertain. V shed 1 base and J shed 5 bases, with 3 bases lying between them. The length of the CDR3 is 12 residues. Per germline, CDR1 SEHNR and CDR2 FQNEAQ (reference sequence). The CDR3 DNA sequence: TGTGCCAGCAGCTTAGAAGATCAGCCCCAGCATTTT. It encodes CASSLEDQPQHF.

At least ten counts were recorded for this clonotype. The chain carries TRBV5-1 and TRBJ2-2; 7 bases agree with TRBD1. J lost 1 base, V lost 7 bases, and 7 bases had no gene match. CDR3 length: 15 amino acids. The germline gives CDR1 SGHRS, CDR2 YFSETQ. CDR3 in DNA: TGCGCCAGCCAAACAGGGGACCTGAACACCGGGGAGCTGTTTTTT. It specifies CASQTGDLNTGELFF.

In this sample, this clonotype turned up many times. The chain joins TRBV5-4 to TRBJ2-5; the D gene is possibly TRBD2 (7 bases). V shed 2 bases and J shed 5 bases, with 13 bases lying between them. Germline V CDR1 and CDR2: SGHNT, YYREEE (reference sequence). This CDR3 contains 14 residues. CDR3 protein: CASSFKGGGETQYF. CDR3 DNA: TGTGCCAGCAGCTTCAAGGGGGGAGGGGAGACCCAGTACTTC.

The rearrangement links TRBV10-1 to TRBJ2-7; the D is unclear. Germline V CDR1 and CDR2: WNHNN, SYGVQD (reference sequence). Trimming removed 2 bases from V and 7 bases from J, with 15 bases in between. This CDR3 spans 14 amino acids. CDR3 amino acids: CASSETWPVGEQYF. CDR3 in DNA: TGCGCCAGCAGTGAGACGTGGCCAGTAGGAGAGCAGTACTTC.

V and J are TRBV19 and TRBJ1-1; no clear D. Germline V lookup: CDR1 LNHDA, CDR2 SQIVND (reference sequence). CDR3 length equals 11 residues. Trimming removed 3 bases at V and 6 bases at J, with 5 bases between. CDR3 loop: CASSIGPEAFF. In DNA, the CDR3 is TGTGCCAGTAGTATTGGCCCTGAAGCTTTCTTT.

The V and J genes are TRBV20-1 and TRBJ2-5; 9 nucleotides align to TRBD1. This CDR3 region has 15 residues. Trimming took 5 bases from V and 6 from J; bases not matched to a gene: 13. Germline CDR1 and CDR2: DFQATT and SNEGSKA (reference sequence). The CDR3 region has the DNA TGCAGTGCTGATGAGAGGGACAGGGCCGCGCAGACCCAGTACTTC. Translated, it gives CSADERDRAAQTQYF.